The clone carrying this T cell receptor (beta chain) was recorded many times. Its antigen is currently unknown. The data were obtained in a study of T-cell memory formation after mild COVID-19. Study results and caveats: Proof of SARS-CoV-2 specificity was absent for the second-wave clones that crested on day 37. Of the contracting clones, CD4+ ones lay mainly in CM and EM, and CD8+ ones in EMRA.

CDR1 is MNHEY, CDR2 SMNVEV, per germline (reference sequence). CDR3 length equals 13 residues. The V end lost 3 bases, the J end lost 0 bases, and 6 bases lay between the germline ends. TCRdb analysed the 5' RACE reads with MiXCR anew, one entry per CDR3 protein. This table holds about half a million distinct CDR3 sequences, roughly 18% found once. This chain uses TRBV27 with TRBJ2-7; D is unresolved. The sequencing input was PBMCs or a T cell subset sorted from them (not recorded which). This clonotype was sampled from an adult woman who had mild COVID-19 (a few samples of this study predate the infection). Cell type and time point are not known. CDR3 bases: TGTGCCAGCAGTTTTCTTAACTCCTACGAGCAGTACTTC. It yields the protein CASSFLNSYEQYF.